Given below is one T cell receptor (beta chain) in context. Its antigen is not known. CDR1 is SGHTS, CDR2 YDEGEE, per germline. Between the trimmed V and J ends, which lost 0 bases and 11 bases, there was a span of 14 bases. This CDR3 contains 13 residues. This sample is drawn from a study of cytomegalovirus exposure and HLA in healthy donors. Findings of the study overall: The authors enumerated over 150 TCR beta chains as linked to cytomegalovirus. The HLA-A and HLA-B alleles of most subjects were reportedly predicted accurately from TCR beta sequences.

Primers for the PCR totalled 60 Vbeta and 13 Jbeta. The method was immunoSEQ multiplex PCR; TCRdb's version includes in-frame clones alone and lacks a portion of them. The repertoire consists of under 200,000 clones, with approximately 73% occurring once and the leading ten covering about 1.3%. This sequence was found in a man aged 50 or older in good health and CMV-seronegative. The chain links TRBV5-8 to TRBJ1-1; D call uncertain. The sample consisted of PBMCs. CDR3 protein: CASSLVVGRYAFF. The CDR3 DNA reads TGTGCCAGCAGCTTGGTTGTGGGGAGATACGCTTTCTTT.